The 5 T cell receptor beta chains in this list originate from one sample, sequenced in a study of T cell responses to AZD1222 COVID-19 vaccine. TCRdb keeps only in-frame clones here, not all; method: immunoSEQ multiplex PCR. The sample lists about 120,000 clones, approximately 90% occurring once. The material was peripheral blood, obtained on day 0 of AZD1222 vaccination. These receptors all stem from an adult in good health.

This clone was counted a single time. The chain recombines TRBV7-9 with TRBJ2-4; a weak D match, TRBD1 (6 bases). Trimming removed 5 bases at V and 0 bases at J, with 14 bases between. The CDR3 consists of 16 residues. Germline CDR1 and CDR2: SEHNR and FQNEAQ (reference sequence). This chain's CDR3 is CASSLRDNIAKNIQYF. The DNA of the CDR3 is TGTGCCAGCAGCCTACGGGACAACATAGCCAAAAACATTCAGTACTTC.

The chain's CDR3 is CSVEEGNYGYTF. The CDR3 nucleotides are TGCAGCGTTGAAGAGGGGAACTATGGCTACACCTTC. The V call is TRBV29-1, the J call TRBJ1-2; D not resolved. V lost 0 bases and J lost 2, with 4 bases in between. Germline loops: CDR1 SQVTM, CDR2 ANQGSEA. The CDR3 is 12 amino acids. Variable domain in full (rest from reference TRBV29-1 and TRBJ1-2): SAVISQKPSRDICQRGTSLTIQCQVDSQVTMMFWYRQQPGQSLTLIATANQGSEATYESGFVIDKFPISRPNLTFSTLTVSNMSPEDSSIYLCSVEEGNYGYTFGSGTRLTVV.

Only one count was recorded for this clone. The V gene is TRBV7-9, the J gene TRBJ1-1; tentatively, D is TRBD1 (6 bases). V was clipped by 4 bases and J by 5 bases, with 14 bases between them. CDR3 size: 14 residues. CDR1 and CDR2 (germline): SEHNR, FQNEAQ (reference sequence). The CDR3 spells CASSSSRGSTEAFF. The CDR3, as DNA: TGTGCCAGCAGCTCCTCCAGGGGTTCGACTGAAGCTTTCTTT.

This clone showed up just a few times. This chain joins TRBV7-9 and TRBJ1-1; D perhaps matches TRBD1 (5 bases). Germline V gives CDR1 SEHNR, CDR2 FQNEAQ (reference sequence). V was clipped by 1 base and J by 5 bases, with 8 bases between them. The CDR3 is made up of 13 amino acids. CDR3 region: CASSLGRTTEAFF. For the CDR3, the DNA is TGTGCCAGCAGCTTAGGACGGACAACTGAAGCTTTCTTT.

The chain has TRBV10-3 and TRBJ2-5; possibly TRBD1 or TRBD2 for D (5 bases each). This CDR3 has 13 residues. The V and J ends lost 2 bases and 5 bases respectively, with 9 bases between them. In germline, CDR1 is ENHRY, CDR2 SYGVKD. The CDR3 DNA reads TGTGCCATCAGTGAGCAGGGCGGGGAGACCCAGTACTTC. It encodes CAISEQGGETQYF.